Listed here are 30 T cell receptor beta chains from one sample, sequenced in a study of T cells in localized non-small cell lung cancer. The protocol was immunoSEQ multiplex PCR, while the TCRdb copy is restricted to in-frame clones and leaves out a portion. The table has 1,400 to 1,500 clones, roughly 26% seen once. Material: lung tumor tissue, obtained before any cancer treatment. The receptors were gathered from a man aged 40-75 years with stage II lung adenocarcinoma.

This clone showed up just a few times. V is TRBV18 and J is TRBJ2-5, with 8 bases fitting TRBD1. This CDR3 spans 13 amino acids. V shed 3 bases, J shed 6 bases, and the junction held 3 bases outside the gene matches. Per the germline V gene, CDR1 is KGHSH and CDR2 is LQKENI. In DNA, the CDR3 is TGTGCCAGCTCACCCGACAGGGGAAAGACCCAGTACTTC. Amino acids: CASSPDRGKTQYF.

This clone turned up a few times. J is TRBJ1-3 and V is TRBV6-7; no reliable D call. TRBV6-7 is treated as an ORF (open reading frame) with a function not yet certain. The CDR3 length is 14 residues. Trimming removed 7 bases at V and 4 bases at J, with 14 bases between. The chain's CDR3 is CASNTNRYGNTIYF. CDR3 DNA: TGTGCCAGCAATACAAACCGATACGGAAACACCATATATTTT.

This clone was seen a handful of times. This sequence joins TRBV6-8 and TRBJ2-1, with 8 bases matching TRBD1. CDR3 length equals 15 residues. The V gene end was trimmed by 0 bases and the J gene end by 9 bases; junction bases not matched to a gene: 7. CDR1 and CDR2 (germline): MNHGY, SAAAGT. The CDR3 DNA is TGTGCCAGCAGTTACTCTAGGACAGGGACTGGTGAGCAGTTCTTC. It specifies CASSYSRTGTGEQFF.

The rearrangement links TRBV10-2 to TRBJ2-3; 10 bases line up with TRBD2. The CDR3 has 15 amino acids. The ends lost 5 bases at V and 4 bases at J; junction bases unmatched: 6. The germline V gene has CDR1 WSHSY and CDR2 SAAADI. The DNA for the CDR3 is TGCGCCAGCAGTACTAGCGGGGCCGGCGCAGATACGCAGTATTTT. Translation: CASSTSGAGADTQYF.

The chain recombines TRBV13 with TRBJ1-2; 9 bases agree with TRBD1. The germline CDR1 and CDR2 sequences are PRHDT and FYEKMQ (reference sequence). The CDR3 loop spans 15 amino acids. Trimming took 6 bases from V and 3 from J; bases not matched to a gene: 8. The CDR3 reads CASRPSGQGDYGYTF. The CDR3 DNA reads as TGTGCCAGCAGACCCTCGGGACAGGGAGACTATGGCTACACCTTC.

The chain recombines TRBV19 with TRBJ1-2; D call uncertain. V was trimmed by 5 bases and J by 2 bases, leaving 9 bases between them. The CDR3 is 13 amino acids. CDR1 and CDR2 from the germline V gene are LNHDA and SQIVND (reference sequence). CDR3 DNA: TGTGCCAGTAGTGCGGACGGGAACTATGGCTACACCTTC. This translates into CASSADGNYGYTF.

This chain joins TRBV11-3 and TRBJ2-3; 9 bases align to TRBD1. The CDR3 is made up of 19 amino acids. V lost 3 bases to trimming and J lost 4 bases; unmatched junction nucleotides: 17. Germline V gene data show CDR1 as SGHNT and CDR2 as YENEEA. CDR3 amino acids: CASSFRTGTGNWPPDTQYF. CDR3 nucleotide sequence: TGTGCCAGCAGCTTTAGGACCGGGACAGGGAATTGGCCCCCAGATACGCAGTATTTT.

V is TRBV11-3 and J is TRBJ1-4; tentative D call: TRBD1 (6 bases). V was cut by 3 bases and J by 3 bases, with 17 bases left in between. Germline V gene lookup returns CDR1 SGHNT and CDR2 YENEEA. The CDR3 has 17 amino acids. The CDR3 protein is CASSLGIPGAPNEKLFF. Written as DNA, the CDR3 is TGTGCCAGCAGCTTGGGCATCCCAGGGGCGCCTAATGAAAAACTGTTTTTT.

CDR3 sequence (DNA): TGTGCCAGTAGTCTAAGACTCGACAGGCTCATGGGGGATGAAAAACTGTTTTTT. Protein: CASSLRLDRLMGDEKLFF. This chain joins TRBV19 and TRBJ1-4; D is possibly TRBD1 (6 bases). Trimming left V 5 bases short and J 6 bases short, with 25 bases between. The CDR3 sequence is 18 residues long. Germline CDR1 and CDR2: LNHDA and SQIVND (reference sequence).

The chain combines TRBV5-1 with TRBJ1-6; D unresolved. Germline lookup yields CDR1 SGHRS and CDR2 YFSETQ. The CDR3 totals 15 residues. V gave up 0 bases and J gave up 6 bases, with 10 bases separating them. The CDR3 DNA follows: TGCGCCAGCAGCTTGGAACTCAACGTTAATTCACCCCTCCACTTT. Its translation: CASSLELNVNSPLHF.

The table lists this clone with a few counts. V gene TRBV11-3 combines with J gene TRBJ2-2; 10 nucleotides line up with TRBD1. Per the germline V gene, CDR1 is SGHNT and CDR2 is YENEEA. V shed 5 bases, J shed 4 bases, and the junction held 7 bases outside the gene matches. The CDR3 has 16 amino acids. The CDR3 nucleotides are TGTGCCAGCAGCAAGACAGGGGGCGCGGGCACCGGGGAGCTGTTTTTT. As protein: CASSKTGGAGTGELFF.

This clone was recorded a few times. The chain has TRBV5-1 and TRBJ2-5, with a tentative D call TRBD1 (6 bases). CDR1 is SGHRS, CDR2 YFSETQ, per germline. Trimming removed 4 bases from V and 4 bases from J, with 14 bases in between. This CDR3 comprises 14 residues. The CDR3 coding sequence is TGCGCCAGCAGCGACGGGAAAGGGGGAGAGACCCAGTACTTC. Protein product: CASSDGKGGETQYF.

This clone occurred a few times. The gene calls are TRBV7-2 and TRBJ2-1, with no clear D. V was trimmed by 5 bases and J by 11 bases, leaving 16 bases between them. The germline V gene has CDR1 SGHTA and CDR2 FQGNSA. The CDR3 length is 13 residues. Here the CDR3 reads CASSKETTEKQFF. The DNA for the CDR3 is TGTGCCAGCAGCAAAGAAACGACGGAAAAGCAGTTCTTC.

The V and J genes are TRBV19 and TRBJ1-2; D perhaps matches TRBD1 (5 bases). CDR1 and CDR2 (germline): LNHDA, SQIVND (reference sequence). This CDR3 has 16 amino acids. The ends were cut back, 1 base at V and 0 bases at J, with 12 bases in the middle. The CDR3 DNA reads TGTGCCAGTAGTATAGTGGAGGGGCTAGCTAACTATGGCTACACCTTC. This translates into CASSIVEGLANYGYTF.

This clone turned up a few times. The CDR3 reads CASSYQDRGHGYTF. DNA for the CDR3: TGTGCCAGCAGCTACCAAGACAGGGGGCATGGCTACACCTTC. V and J are TRBV7-6 and TRBJ1-2, with 10 positions matching TRBD1. Per the germline V gene, CDR1 is SGHVS and CDR2 is FNYEAQ. The trim removed 4 bases at V and 6 bases at J, leaving 5 bases unmatched. The CDR3 has 14 residues. Using reference TRBV7-6 and TRBJ1-2 for the parts outside the CDR3, the full variable domain is GAGVSQSPRYKVTKRGQDVALRCDPISGHVSLYWYRQALGQGPEFLTYFNYEAQQDKSGLPNDRFSAERPEGSISTLTIQRTEQRDSAMYRCASSYQDRGHGYTFGSGTRLTVV.

The chain is built from TRBV11-1 and TRBJ2-3; D is ambiguous. Germline V gene lookup returns CDR1 SGHAT and CDR2 FQDESV (reference sequence). The CDR3 totals 14 residues. V gave up 3 bases and J gave up 2 bases, with 9 bases separating them. In DNA form, the CDR3 reads TGTGCCAGCAGCTTGGCTGGTTTCACAGATACGCAGTATTTT. It translates to CASSLAGFTDTQYF.

This clone was seen a few times. J is TRBJ1-1 and V is TRBV29-1; the match to TRBD1 covers 8 bases. Germline assignment: CDR1 SQVTM and CDR2 ANQGSEA. This CDR3 has 12 residues. V dropped 8 bases and J dropped 5; count of bases not matched to a gene: 7. Here the CDR3 reads CSFSTGVTEAFF. The CDR3 bases are TGCAGCTTCTCGACAGGGGTAACTGAAGCTTTCTTT.

By frequency in the sample, this clone is large (0.1 to 1%). The chain employs TRBV4-1 and TRBJ1-4; possibly TRBD1 for D (5 bases). Germline V gene data show CDR1 as MGHRA and CDR2 as YSYEKL. The CDR3 contains 15 residues. V lost 1 base, J lost 7 bases, and 13 bases lay in between. For the CDR3, the DNA is TGCGCCAGCAGCCAAGTAGGAGGGGAAGGTGAAAAACTGTTTTTT. Its translation: CASSQVGGEGEKLFF.

The rearrangement uses TRBV9 and TRBJ2-3; D perhaps matches TRBD2 (6 bases). V lost 3 bases to trimming and J lost 4 bases, with 12 bases between them. The CDR3 runs to 14 residues. The germline gives CDR1 SGDLS, CDR2 YYNGEE. Written as DNA, the CDR3 is TGTGCCAGCAGCGGGAGGGCCGGCGCAGATACGCAGTATTTT. Protein product: CASSGRAGADTQYF.

J is TRBJ1-1 and V is TRBV5-1; D gene unclear. V was pared by 3 bases and J by 1 base, with 10 bases between. CDR1 and CDR2 (germline): SGHRS, YFSETQ. The CDR3 runs to 14 residues. CDR3 sequence: CASSWSGGNTEAFF. The CDR3 DNA follows: TGCGCCAGCAGCTGGAGCGGAGGGAACACTGAAGCTTTCTTT.

The chain has TRBV11-3 and TRBJ2-3; tentative D call: TRBD2 (5 bases). In germline, CDR1 is SGHNT, CDR2 YENEEA. The CDR3 length is 15 residues. Between the trimmed V and J ends, which lost 1 base and 2 bases, there was a span of 10 bases. CDR3 sequence reads: CASSLGEGPTDTQYF. Here the CDR3 DNA reads TGTGCCAGCAGCTTAGGAGAGGGCCCCACAGATACGCAGTATTTT.

This chain links TRBV19 with TRBJ2-3, with D perhaps being TRBD1 or TRBD2 (5 bases each). The V gene lost 0 bases and the J gene lost 2 bases, with 21 bases spanning the gap. Germline-derived CDR1 and CDR2 are LNHDA and SQIVND (reference sequence). CDR3 length: 19 residues. The CDR3 nucleotides are TGTGCCAGTAGTATAGATCTATCGGGGCCATTTCCTGACACAGATACGCAGTATTTT. Its protein product is CASSIDLSGPFPDTDTQYF.

This chain uses TRBV12-5 with TRBJ2-5; 7 bases agree with TRBD1. The CDR3 is made up of 19 amino acids. The J segment lost 5 bases and the V segment lost 2 bases, leaving 20 bases of the junction unmatched. CDR1 and CDR2 (germline): LGHNT, FRNRAP. In DNA form, the CDR3 reads TGTGCTAGTGGTTTGAGTCCTCGGTTCGCGCAGGGGGTTATGGAGACCCAGTACTTC. Translated: CASGLSPRFAQGVMETQYF.

The V gene is TRBV5-1, the J gene TRBJ1-2, with 10 bases matching TRBD1. The V gene end was trimmed by 4 bases and the J gene end by 7 bases; junction bases not matched to a gene: 10. There are 15 residues in the CDR3. CDR1 and CDR2 from the germline V gene are SGHRS and YFSETQ. CDR3 in DNA: TGCGCCAGCAGCATAGGACAGGGGGGAATTGGTGGCTACACCTTC. Amino acids: CASSIGQGGIGGYTF.

This rearrangement joins TRBV18 to TRBJ2-7; the D gene could be TRBD1 or TRBD2 (5 bases each). Germline-derived CDR1 and CDR2 are KGHSH and LQKENI. Trimming took 2 bases from V and 2 from J, leaving 7 bases between them. This CDR3 region has 13 residues. The CDR3 bases are TGTGCCAGCTCACCATCGGGACCCTACGAGCAGTACTTC. Its protein product is CASSPSGPYEQYF.

This clone was recorded a few times. The genes are TRBV9 and TRBJ1-2; 8 bases align to TRBD1. V trimming: 0 bases; J trimming: 2 bases; junction bases outside the gene matches: 3. Germline CDR1 reads SGDLS; CDR2 reads YYNGEE. The CDR3 is 15 residues long. The CDR3 spells CASSVAGGANYGYTF. DNA of the CDR3: TGTGCCAGCAGCGTAGCAGGGGGCGCGAACTATGGCTACACCTTC.

This clone was seen a few times. The rearrangement links TRBV5-1 to TRBJ2-3, with 15 positions matching TRBD2. Trimming cost V 3 bases and J 0 bases; bases outside gene matches: 5. The length of the CDR3 is 18 residues. Germline CDR1 SGHRS, CDR2 YFSETQ. CDR3 DNA sequence: TGCGCCAGCAGCTCCGGGACTAGCGGGGGGACTAGCACAGATACGCAGTATTTT. Translation: CASSSGTSGGTSTDTQYF. The whole variable domain, remainder taken from reference TRBV5-1 and TRBJ2-3, is KAGVTQTPRYLIKTRGQQVTLSCSPISGHRSVSWYQQTPGQGLQFLFEYFSETQRNKGNFPGRFSGRQFSNSRSEMNVSTLELGDSALYLCASSSGTSGGTSTDTQYFGPGTRLTVL.

This clone was observed a handful of times. This chain joins TRBV9 and TRBJ1-1; no clear D gene. The CDR3 runs 13 residues. Trimming removed 0 bases from V and 8 bases from J, with 11 bases in between. Germline V gene lookup returns CDR1 SGDLS and CDR2 YYNGEE. CDR3 nucleotide sequence: TGTGCCAGCAGCGTAGGAGGGTTGGGGGAAGCTTTCTTT. Its protein is CASSVGGLGEAFF.

This rearrangement joins TRBV27 to TRBJ1-2, with TRBD1 identical over 9 bases. The CDR3 has 14 residues. After removal of 5 bases from V and 5 bases from J, the junction contained 6 bases not matched to a gene. In germline, CDR1 is MNHEY, CDR2 SMNVEV (reference sequence). In DNA, the CDR3 is TGTGCCAGCAGTGGGACAGGGTGGGGATATGGCTACACCTTC. This sequence encodes CASSGTGWGYGYTF.

CDR3 sequence (DNA): TGCGCCAGCAGCTTGGGAACAGGCCTATTGGAAAAACTGTTTTTT. Translated, it gives CASSLGTGLLEKLFF. The chain links TRBV5-1 to TRBJ1-4, with D possibly matching TRBD1 (5 bases). The CDR3 is 15 amino acids. Germline V gene lookup returns CDR1 SGHRS and CDR2 YFSETQ. Trimming pared 0 bases from V and 8 bases from J, leaving 14 bases between.